This T cell receptor (beta chain) was sequenced for a study of molecular identifiers for immune sequencing clone quantification. Study-wide results and caveats: Sizes of highly expanded clones could be underestimated through identical TCRs sharing a barcode. Clones that had above 20 RNA copies took up over 98% of effector molecules but under 1% in naive cells.

The CDR3 is 13 amino acids. The germline V gene has CDR1 MNHEY and CDR2 SVGAGI. The V end lost 11 bases, the J end lost 5 bases, and 16 bases lay between the germline ends. Libraries used roughly 19,000 to 1,100,000 sorted naive CD8 T cells and 10%, 30% or 50% RNA input. A CD8+CD4-CCR7+CD45RA+ gate was used to sort naive CD8 T cells. About this clonotype itself: No antigen is known for it. Being one base from a much bigger clone, this may be a read error.

One entry per CDR3 protein, called by TCRdb with MiXCR from the PCR reads. The table includes about 60,000 distinct CDR3 sequences, 15% to 20% detected once. The rearrangement joins TRBV6-5 to TRBJ2-1; D is perhaps TRBD2 (6 bases). The receptor was isolated from a human donor in good health. Some libraries in this study had Jurkat cell RNA spiked in. The specimen sequenced was naive CD8+ T cells from blood, with Jurkat cell RNA spiked in. Subset in this sample: FACS-sorted CD8+CD4-CCR7+CD45RA+ naive T cells. This chain's CDR3 is CARRLVVNNEQFF. Here the CDR3 DNA reads TGTGCCCGCCGACTAGTGGTCAACAATGAGCAGTTCTTC.